Following are 16 T cell receptor beta chains from one sample sequenced in a study of blood T cell repertoires in COVID-19. Profiling relied on immunoSEQ multiplex PCR, and the TCRdb table lists in-frame clones only, not all of them. The sample comprises roughly 220,000 clones, more than 70% of which are singletons, and 3.5% to 4.5% rests with the top ten. Material: PBMCs or T cells enriched from blood (not recorded which). The receptors here all came from a young man with acute COVID-19.

The V and J genes are TRBV12-3 or TRBV12-4 and TRBJ2-5; TRBD2 matches at 8 bases. V lost 8 bases, J lost 5 bases, and 1 base stayed unmatched. This CDR3 spans 11 amino acids. The DNA for the CDR3 is TGTGCCAGCGGGACTAGGGAGACCCAGTACTTC. Its translation: CASGTRETQYF.

The chain combines TRBV9 with TRBJ2-3; 9 bases line up with TRBD1. V shed 2 bases and J 6 bases; nucleotides not matched to a gene: 10. The germline V gene encodes CDR1 SGDLS and CDR2 YYNGEE. The CDR3 loop spans 16 amino acids. The DNA of the CDR3 is TGTGCCAGCAGCGTTTCATGGGACAGGGTTGTGGATACGCAGTATTTT. Translating gives CASSVSWDRVVDTQYF.

The CDR3 DNA reads TGTGCCAGCAGCGGACAGGGGGCGGGTGAGCAGTTCTTC. This encodes CASSGQGAGEQFF. The gene calls are TRBV27 and TRBJ2-1; 11 positions agree with TRBD1. This CDR3 is built from 13 residues. In germline, CDR1 is MNHEY, CDR2 SMNVEV (reference sequence). V was clipped by 6 bases and J by 9 bases; unmatched bases: 4.

V and J are TRBV2 and TRBJ1-5, with TRBD1 matching over 9 bases. Germline values: CDR1 SNHLY, CDR2 FYNNEI. V shed 10 bases, J shed 5 bases, and the junction held 6 bases outside the gene matches. CDR3 size: 13 residues. DNA of the CDR3: TGTGCCACCCAACAGGGGGCTGATCAGCCCCAGCATTTT. It encodes CATQQGADQPQHF.

The J gene is TRBJ1-1, the V gene TRBV18; D gene uncertain. This CDR3 is 12 amino acids long. Per germline, CDR1 KGHSH and CDR2 LQKENI. V lost 4 bases and J lost 1, with 4 bases in between. The CDR3 spells CASSQPNTEAFF. CDR3 DNA: TGTGCCAGCTCACAGCCGAACACTGAAGCTTTCTTT.

This chain joins TRBV4-1 and TRBJ2-7; D may be TRBD1 (5 bases). The CDR3 consists of 15 residues. CDR1 is MGHRA and CDR2 is YSYEKL in the germline V gene. V was trimmed by 2 bases and J by 1 base, leaving 12 bases between them. The CDR3 DNA sequence: TGCGCCAGCAGCCAATACGTGGACACTTCCTACGAGCAGTACTTC. Translating it yields CASSQYVDTSYEQYF.

The chain recombines TRBV28 with TRBJ1-2, with 9 nucleotides matching TRBD1. CDR3 size: 14 residues. Per the germline V gene, CDR1 is MDHEN and CDR2 is SYDVKM. Germline trimming cut 3 bases from V and 8 bases from J; bases unmatched to any gene: 7. The CDR3 loop reads CASSLGTGGSGYTF. In nucleotides, the CDR3 is TGTGCCAGCAGTTTGGGAACAGGGGGCTCCGGCTACACCTTC.

The gene calls are TRBV10-2 and TRBJ2-5; 9 bases are shared with TRBD2. The CDR3 covers 13 residues. V gave up 5 bases and J gave up 5 bases; unmatched junction bases: 3. CDR1 is WSHSY and CDR2 is SAAADI in the germline V gene. The CDR3 DNA reads TGCGCCAGCAGTCGGGCGGGGGGGGAGACCCAGTACTTC. Its translation is CASSRAGGETQYF.

The CDR3 sequence is CASSSSGGSGYTF. The CDR3 DNA is TGTGCCAGCAGTAGCTCAGGGGGCTCTGGCTACACCTTC. The chain has TRBV6-4 and TRBJ1-2; 8 bases fit TRBD1. With V trimmed by 5 bases and J by 7 bases, 6 bases remained unmatched. The CDR3 sequence is 13 residues long. Germline lookup yields CDR1 MRHNA and CDR2 SNTAGT.

This chain links TRBV2 with TRBJ1-1, with TRBD1 as a possible D gene (5 bases). V gave up 8 bases and J gave up 5 bases, with 15 bases separating them. This CDR3 contains 13 residues. CDR1 SNHLY and CDR2 FYNNEI come from the germline V gene. DNA for the CDR3: TGTGCCAGCCGTTTTGGGACTTCTACTGAAGCTTTCTTT. Translating gives CASRFGTSTEAFF.

With respect to this clone: Within the sample, other DNA sequences also encode this same CDR3. V is TRBV12-5 and J is TRBJ2-3; 12 nucleotides agree with TRBD2. This CDR3 region has 15 residues. The trim removed 5 bases at V and 0 bases at J, leaving 0 bases unmatched. Germline V gives CDR1 LGHNT, CDR2 FRNRAP. The CDR3 DNA follows: TGTGCTAGTGGTCTAGCGGGGGGGAGCACAGATACGCAGTATTTT. Translated: CASGLAGGSTDTQYF. The full variable domain, in which reference TRBV12-5 and TRBJ2-3 provide the parts outside the CDR3, is DARVTQTPRHKVTEMGQEVTMRCQPILGHNTVFWYRQTMMQGLELLAYFRNRAPLDDSGMPKDRFSAEMPDATLATLKIQPSEPRDSAVYFCASGLAGGSTDTQYFGPGTRLTVL.

The chain links TRBV4-1 to TRBJ1-1; possible D gene TRBD1, 5 bases. Germline-derived CDR1 and CDR2 are MGHRA and YSYEKL. CDR3 size: 16 residues. Trimming stripped 1 base from V and 0 bases from J, with 12 bases between. As DNA, the CDR3 is TGCGCCAGCAGCCAAGGTTCTGCAGGGTTGAACACTGAAGCTTTCTTT. Its protein is CASSQGSAGLNTEAFF.

This clone was observed a single time. The V and J genes are TRBV29-1 and TRBJ1-5; TRBD1 is a possible D gene (6 bases). The CDR3 runs 13 residues. Germline assignment: CDR1 SQVTM and CDR2 ANQGSEA. Trimming took off 5 bases at V and 6 bases at J, with 14 bases between the two ends. CDR3 residues: CSVSGTSGQPQHF. The CDR3 nucleotides read TGCAGCGTTTCAGGGACATCGGGTCAGCCCCAGCATTTT.

The chain joins TRBV19 to TRBJ2-3; the match to TRBD1 covers 8 bases. This CDR3 is built from 15 residues. The junction had 8 bases not matched to a gene; V was cut back by 7 bases and J by 2 bases. Germline CDR1 is LNHDA and CDR2 is SQIVND (reference sequence). The DNA for the CDR3 is TGTGCCAGTAATACCGGGACAGGTATCACAGATACGCAGTATTTT. Translated: CASNTGTGITDTQYF.

Comment on this clone: Other DNA sequences of this sample code for an identical CDR3. V and J are TRBV30 and TRBJ1-2; 8 bases agree with TRBD1. CDR3 length: 13 amino acids. Trimming at V came to 3 bases and at J to 8 bases, leaving 8 bases not matched to a gene. Germline V gene data show CDR1 as GTSNPN and CDR2 as SVGIG (reference sequence). For the CDR3, the DNA is TGTGCCTGGAGCCCCCAGGGGGCGGGGGGCTACACCTTC. Amino acids: CAWSPQGAGGYTF.

V gene TRBV19 combines with J gene TRBJ1-6, with TRBD1 matching over 9 bases. Germline values: CDR1 LNHDA, CDR2 SQIVND (reference sequence). The J segment lost 6 bases and the V segment lost 3 bases, leaving 3 bases of the junction unmatched. This CDR3 spans 15 amino acids. CDR3 sequence: CASSIDRGSNSPLHF. CDR3 DNA: TGTGCCAGTAGTATCGACAGGGGGTCTAATTCACCCCTCCACTTT.